A single sample is the source of the 13 T cell receptor beta chains below, sequenced in a study of blood T cell repertoires in COVID-19. Only in-frame clones appear in the TCRdb table, and some are missing; sequencing was by immunoSEQ multiplex PCR. The data contain about 160,000 clones, roughly 90% of them singletons. The specimen was peripheral blood. The source of these receptors is a woman between 70 and 85 years old with acute or convalescent COVID-19.

This clone was observed a single time. The chain is built from TRBV19 and TRBJ2-7; tentatively, D is TRBD2 (6 bases). CDR3 size: 15 residues. CDR1 and CDR2 (germline): LNHDA, SQIVND (reference sequence). V was cut by 4 bases and J by 2 bases, with 15 bases left in between. CDR3 region: CASSKSPGGTYEQYF. CDR3 DNA: TGTGCCAGTAGTAAATCCCCCGGGGGTACCTACGAGCAGTACTTC.

The gene calls are TRBV6-5 and TRBJ2-2; 9 nucleotides agree with TRBD1. Trimming cost V 8 bases and J 4 bases; bases outside gene matches: 2. From germline, CDR1 is MNHEY and CDR2 SVGAGI. The CDR3 has 13 residues. CDR3 coding DNA: TGTGCCAGCGAGGGACAGGGCACCGGGGAGCTGTTTTTT. This sequence encodes CASEGQGTGELFF.

The chain carries TRBV15 and TRBJ2-1, with 8 positions matching TRBD2. The V and J ends lost 5 bases and 4 bases, in that order; junction bases with no gene match: 13. CDR1 and CDR2 (germline): LNHNV, YYDKDF (reference sequence). The CDR3 spans 17 residues. The CDR3 reads CATSDRRAGGSYNEQFF. Written as DNA, the CDR3 is TGTGCCACCAGCGACCGCCGGGCGGGAGGTTCATACAATGAGCAGTTCTTC.

Points on this clone: At the DNA level, this CDR3 is encoded by other sequences in the same sample as well. This chain uses TRBV9 with TRBJ2-1, with D possibly TRBD2 on 5 matching bases. The length of the CDR3 is 15 residues. Trimming pared 0 bases from V and 0 bases from J, leaving 7 bases between. In germline, CDR1 is SGDLS, CDR2 YYNGEE. The CDR3 sequence: CASSVAGGSYNEQFF. CDR3 nucleotides: TGTGCCAGCAGCGTAGCAGGAGGCTCCTACAATGAGCAGTTCTTC.

The rearrangement links TRBV28 to TRBJ1-2; weak D call: TRBD1 (6 bases). The length of the CDR3 is 15 residues. From germline, CDR1 is MDHEN and CDR2 SYDVKM. V was shortened by 7 bases and J by 0 bases, with 15 bases between the two germline ends. The CDR3 loop is CASTPEAGANYGYTF. The CDR3 DNA is TGTGCCAGCACCCCAGAGGCAGGGGCTAACTATGGCTACACCTTC.

The V and J genes are TRBV9 and TRBJ1-6, with D possibly matching TRBD1 (6 bases). The CDR3 totals 14 residues. Trimming removed 1 base at V and 7 bases at J, with 9 bases between. The germline V gene has CDR1 SGDLS and CDR2 YYNGEE. The DNA of the CDR3 is TGTGCCAGCAGCGTAAAGGGGGAGAATTCACCCCTCCACTTT. Protein product: CASSVKGENSPLHF.

The chain uses TRBV10-2 and TRBJ2-3, with 12 bases lining up with TRBD2. Unmatched junction bases numbered 4, after V lost 2 bases and J lost 4 bases. The CDR3 loop spans 16 amino acids. Per germline, CDR1 WSHSY and CDR2 SAAADI. The CDR3 nucleotides read TGCGCCAGCAGTGAGGGACTAGCGGGGCCCGCAGATACGCAGTATTTT. It yields the protein CASSEGLAGPADTQYF.

The chain uses TRBV6-5 and TRBJ1-3; possibly TRBD1 for D (5 bases). Germline V gene lookup returns CDR1 MNHEY and CDR2 SVGAGI. The CDR3 has 15 residues. Trimming left V 2 bases short and J 2 bases short, with 10 bases between. The CDR3 coding sequence is TGTGCCAGCAGTTACCAATACAGGCCTGGAAACACCATATATTTT. It specifies CASSYQYRPGNTIYF.

The sample holds one count of this clone. The chain couples TRBV30 to TRBJ2-7, with 7 bases fitting TRBD1. V was clipped by 2 bases and J by 4 bases; unmatched bases: 11. From germline, CDR1 is GTSNPN and CDR2 SVGIG (reference sequence). The CDR3 runs to 15 residues. DNA of the CDR3: TGTGCCTGGAGTCTTCGAGGGGGCAGGGTGTACGAGCAGTACTTC. The encoded protein is CAWSLRGGRVYEQYF.

The chain joins TRBV2 to TRBJ2-7; 9 bases are a match to TRBD2. V shed 7 bases and J 1 base; nucleotides not matched to a gene: 14. The CDR3 consists of 17 residues. Per the germline V gene, CDR1 is SNHLY and CDR2 is FYNNEI. Here the CDR3 reads CASTDGGLAPESYEQYF. CDR3 DNA sequence: TGTGCCAGCACCGACGGGGGACTAGCACCGGAATCCTACGAGCAGTACTTC.

The rearrangement uses TRBV5-1 and TRBJ2-7; maybe TRBD1 (5 bases). Trimming cost V 3 bases and J 2 bases, with 12 bases left between them. This CDR3 contains 14 residues. Germline CDR1 SGHRS, CDR2 YFSETQ. The CDR3 here is CASSSDTYTYEQYF. The CDR3 DNA reads TGCGCCAGCAGCTCGGACACCTACACCTACGAGCAGTACTTC.

The chain is built from TRBV3-1 (or the pseudogene TRBV3-2) and TRBJ2-7, with a weak D call TRBD1 (5 bases). Per the germline V gene, CDR1 is LGHDT and CDR2 is YNNKEL (reference sequence). The V gene lost 4 bases and the J gene lost 7 bases, with 17 bases spanning the gap. The CDR3 covers 14 residues. The CDR3 loop is CASSPGIAQGEQYF. CDR3 sequence (DNA): TGTGCCAGCAGCCCTGGGATAGCCCAGGGTGAGCAGTACTTC.

The chain recombines TRBV19 with TRBJ1-4, with D perhaps matching TRBD1 (6 bases). Germline CDR1 reads LNHDA; CDR2 reads SQIVND (reference sequence). The V gene lost 4 bases and the J gene lost 1 base, with 10 bases spanning the gap. The CDR3 loop spans 15 amino acids. CDR3 in amino acids: CASSNRDRTNEKLFF. CDR3 in DNA: TGTGCCAGTAGTAACAGGGATCGAACTAATGAAAAACTGTTTTTT.